This T cell receptor (beta chain) came from a study of T cell changes during pregnancy in multiple sclerosis. Sequenced by immunoSEQ multiplex PCR; TCRdb stores in-frame clones only, minus some. The sample has tens of thousands of clones; more than 85% are singletons. This clone was seen a handful of times. Germline-derived CDR1 and CDR2 are SEHNR and FQNEAQ (reference sequence). V trimming: 5 bases; J trimming: 7 bases; junction bases outside the gene matches: 11. This CDR3 is built from 15 residues. This receptor was taken from a female donor with multiple sclerosis, enrolled in a pregnancy study. The material sequenced was CD8+ T cells from peripheral blood mononuclear cells, taken in the first trimester of pregnancy. The chain has TRBV7-9 and TRBJ2-7; 10 bases are shared with TRBD1. CDR3 DNA: TGTGCCAGCAGCGCCCCGGACAGGGGGTCTTGGGAGCAGTACTTC. This codes for CASSAPDRGSWEQYF.